One and the same sample provided the 3 T cell receptor beta chains below, sequenced in a study of T cell changes during pregnancy in multiple sclerosis. Only in-frame clones appear in the TCRdb table, and some are missing; sequencing was by immunoSEQ multiplex PCR. The repertoire holds over 100,000 clones, with approximately 90% as singletons. Specimen: peripheral blood, collected in the third trimester of pregnancy. The receptors stem from a female donor with multiple sclerosis, enrolled in a pregnancy study.

This clone was observed once. The chain employs TRBV28 and TRBJ2-4, with D possibly matching TRBD2 (5 bases). Trimming shortened V by 1 base and J by 2 bases, and 9 bases separated the two germline ends. The CDR3 has 15 residues. Per germline, CDR1 MDHEN and CDR2 SYDVKM. CDR3 nucleotide sequence: TGTGCCAGCAGTTTATTGCGGGTAACCAAAAACATTCAGTACTTC. Translation: CASSLLRVTKNIQYF.

V and J are TRBV2 and TRBJ1-2; 8 bases are a match to TRBD1. This CDR3 comprises 14 residues. The trim removed 6 bases at V and 5 bases at J, leaving 8 bases unmatched. Germline V gene data show CDR1 as SNHLY and CDR2 as FYNNEI. CDR3 bases: TGTGCCAGCAGCGAAAGGACAGGGAATTATGGCTACACCTTC. Protein sequence: CASSERTGNYGYTF.

The rearrangement links TRBV18 to TRBJ2-5, with TRBD1 identical over 7 bases. Germline CDR1 is KGHSH and CDR2 is LQKENI. V dropped 2 bases and J dropped 4; count of bases not matched to a gene: 4. The CDR3 covers 14 residues. CDR3 amino acids: CASSPWDSLETQYF. CDR3 nucleotide sequence: TGTGCCAGCTCACCATGGGACAGCTTAGAGACCCAGTACTTC.